The entry that follows covers one TCR beta chain sequence. This CDR3 is built from 15 residues. The germline V and J ends were trimmed by 6 bases and 2 bases, with 16 bases remaining between them. Per the germline V gene, CDR1 is LNHDA and CDR2 is SQIVND (reference sequence). Assay: immunoSEQ multiplex PCR; the TCRdb copy retains only in-frame clones and omits some. This table has about 66,000 clones, over 75% appearing once. The data stem from a study of blood T cell repertoires in COVID-19. This rearrangement joins TRBV19 to TRBJ1-2, with no clear D. Sequencing was carried out using peripheral blood. The TCR originated in a man aged 70-80 years with acute or convalescent COVID-19. CDR3 coding DNA: TGTGCCAGTAGCCTCGCTCTGAGGCCGAACTATGGCTACACCTTC. Its protein is CASSLALRPNYGYTF.